Each of the 29 T cell receptor beta chains below was sequenced from the same sample in a study of CD8 T cells in ankylosing spondylitis. Each CDR3 protein gets one entry after TCRdb re-called the 5' RACE reads with MiXCR. Of 120,000 to 150,000 distinct CDR3 sequences detected, roughly 8% appear once; the ten largest clones hold 6% to 9.5%. Sequenced material: synovial fluid, either unsorted or a sorted T cell fraction (not recorded which). The receptors were gathered from a male donor with ankylosing spondylitis.

This clonotype has at least ten counts. This chain links TRBV12-3 or TRBV12-4 with TRBJ1-5, with D perhaps TRBD1 (5 bases). The CDR3 runs 15 residues. V dropped 5 bases and J dropped 7 bases, with 18 bases sitting between them. In nucleotides, the CDR3 is TGTGCCAGCAGTCAAAGCGTGGCAGGGAGACAGCCCCAGCATTTT. It yields the protein CASSQSVAGRQPQHF.

The gene calls are TRBV2 and TRBJ2-7; TRBD1 might be the D (5 bases). This CDR3 has 13 residues. Trimming pared 1 base from V and 2 bases from J, leaving 6 bases between. CDR1 is SNHLY and CDR2 is FYNNEI in the germline V gene. The CDR3 region has the DNA TGTGCCAGCAGTGAAGAGGGGACCTACGAGCAGTACTTC. This encodes CASSEEGTYEQYF. The variable domain in full, with the rest retrieved from reference TRBV2 and TRBJ2-7, is EPEVTQTPSHQVTQMGQEVILRCVPISNHLYFYWYRQILGQKVEFLVSFYNNEISEKSEIFDDQFSVERPDGSNFTLKIRSTKLEDSAMYFCASSEEGTYEQYFGPGTRLTVT.

This clonotype showed up many times. V and J are TRBV20-1 and TRBJ1-4; D gene uncertain. CDR1 DFQATT and CDR2 SNEGSKA come from the germline V gene (reference sequence). The CDR3 has 14 amino acids. V was clipped by 3 bases and J by 8 bases, with 16 bases between them. CDR3 coding DNA: TGCAGTGCTAGGAGAGGGAACGTCGGGGAAAAACTGTTTTTT. This gives the protein CSARRGNVGEKLFF.

The table lists this clonotype with many counts. This chain joins TRBV5-1 and TRBJ2-3; 12 bases match TRBD2. V trimming: 4 bases; J trimming: 4 bases; junction bases outside the gene matches: 7. The CDR3 contains 16 residues. CDR1 and CDR2 (germline): SGHRS, YFSETQ. This chain's CDR3 is CASSLLAGGFADTQYF. DNA for the CDR3: TGCGCCAGCAGCCTACTAGCGGGGGGCTTCGCAGATACGCAGTATTTT.

This clonotype was recorded many times. The chain uses TRBV2 and TRBJ2-6; a weak D match, TRBD2 (6 bases). The CDR3 length is 15 residues. Germline loops: CDR1 SNHLY, CDR2 FYNNEI. V was cut by 11 bases and J by 1 base, with 15 bases left in between. The CDR3 reads CAGGRTNSGANVLTF. CDR3 sequence (DNA): TGTGCCGGGGGGAGGACCAATTCTGGGGCCAACGTCCTGACTTTC.

The rearrangement joins TRBV4-2 to TRBJ2-3, with no clear D. V was pared by 6 bases and J by 3 bases, with 4 bases between. The CDR3 length is 11 residues. Germline V gene data show CDR1 as LGHNA and CDR2 as YNFKEQ. CDR3 protein: CASSQTDTQYF. In DNA form, the CDR3 reads TGTGCCAGCAGTCAGACAGATACGCAGTATTTT.

This clonotype was seen a few times. The rearrangement links TRBV9 to TRBJ2-7, with TRBD2 matching 13 bases. J lost 1 base, V lost 4 bases, and 5 bases had no gene match. Germline loops: CDR1 SGDLS, CDR2 YYNGEE. The CDR3 is 16 residues long. The DNA of the CDR3 is TGTGCCAGCAGCCCGGGGACTAGCGGGAATTCCTACGAGCAGTACTTC. Its protein product is CASSPGTSGNSYEQYF.

This clonotype was recorded many times. The chain carries TRBV5-1 and TRBJ2-2; 8 positions match TRBD1. The V segment lost 7 bases and the J segment 6 bases; nucleotides outside the gene matches: 17. Per germline, CDR1 SGHRS and CDR2 YFSETQ. The CDR3 extends over 17 amino acids. The DNA for the CDR3 is TGCGCCAGCTCCCAGGATCCCCAGGGGGCAACCGCCGGGGAGCTGTTTTTT. It codes for CASSQDPQGATAGELFF.

This clonotype appeared a few times. The V gene is TRBV6-4, the J gene TRBJ2-3; 9 bases agree with TRBD2. Trimming cost V 3 bases and J 5 bases; bases outside gene matches: 6. Germline V lookup: CDR1 MRHNA, CDR2 SNTAGT. The CDR3 is 15 residues long. The CDR3 region has the DNA TGTGCCAGCAGTGAGGGCGGGAGGGCCGAAGATACGCAGTATTTT. Translated: CASSEGGRAEDTQYF.

The chain recombines TRBV29-1 with TRBJ2-3; TRBD2 matches 12 bases. Trimming at V came to 5 bases and at J to 5 bases, leaving 8 bases not matched to a gene. CDR1 is SQVTM and CDR2 is ANQGSEA in the germline V gene. The CDR3 sequence is 15 residues long. CDR3 coding DNA: TGCAGCGTTCAGGCTAGCGGGGGGGCAGGAGATACGCAGTATTTT. It specifies CSVQASGGAGDTQYF.

This clonotype appeared many times. The chain has TRBV7-2 and TRBJ1-4; D is ambiguous. Germline V gene sequence: CDR1 SGHTA, CDR2 FQGNSA. This CDR3 region has 15 residues. V was trimmed by 1 base and J by 7 bases, leaving 13 bases between them. CDR3 nucleotides: TGTGCCAGCAGCTTAGGATCGGGAATCGGTGAAAAACTGTTTTTT. Translation: CASSLGSGIGEKLFF.

V is TRBV6-5 and J is TRBJ2-4; no firm D call. The CDR3 consists of 16 residues. V lost 2 bases to trimming and J lost 0 bases, with 11 bases between them. Germline CDR1 is MNHEY and CDR2 is SVGAGI. The CDR3: CASSYPGPKAKNIQYF. The CDR3 bases are TGTGCCAGCAGTTACCCTGGACCAAAAGCCAAAAACATTCAGTACTTC.

The sample holds many counts of this clonotype. This sequence joins TRBV28 and TRBJ2-3; 7 nucleotides agree with TRBD1. This CDR3 is built from 15 residues. Losses at the gene ends were 4 bases for V and 5 bases for J; bases not matched to a gene: 9. Germline loops: CDR1 MDHEN, CDR2 SYDVKM. The CDR3 sequence: CASSYLTGSEDTQYF. The CDR3 DNA reads TGTGCCAGCAGTTACCTGACAGGGTCAGAAGATACGCAGTATTTT.

This clonotype has a count of ten or more. This sequence joins TRBV9 and TRBJ1-6, with TRBD1 identical over 11 bases. CDR1 and CDR2 from the germline V gene are SGDLS and YYNGEE. J lost 8 bases, V lost 3 bases, and 7 bases had no gene match. This CDR3 has 16 amino acids. As DNA, the CDR3 is TGTGCCAGCAGCGCAGGGACAGGGGGTGGTTATTCACCCCTCCACTTT. Translating gives CASSAGTGGGYSPLHF.

This clonotype was detected only a few times. This chain joins TRBV14 and TRBJ2-1; TRBD2 aligns across 7 bases. V lost 2 bases and J lost 4; bases outside the gene matches: 14. Germline V gives CDR1 SGHDN, CDR2 FVKESK. The length of the CDR3 is 18 residues. The CDR3 here is CASSQRFGGGSPYNEQFF. For the CDR3, the DNA is TGTGCCAGCAGCCAACGATTTGGCGGGGGTTCACCTTACAATGAGCAGTTCTTC.

This clonotype came up many times. The gene calls are TRBV7-2 and TRBJ2-1; 7 bases map to TRBD2. The V gene's germline CDR1 is SGHTA and CDR2 FQGNSA. V lost 1 base, J lost 5 bases, and 5 bases stayed unmatched. This CDR3 has 15 residues. The CDR3 loop is CASSLVGGSNNEQFF. CDR3 nucleotide sequence: TGTGCCAGCAGCTTAGTTGGCGGGAGTAACAATGAGCAGTTCTTC.

At least ten counts were recorded for this clonotype. The chain combines TRBV28 with TRBJ1-2; D not certain. Per germline, CDR1 MDHEN and CDR2 SYDVKM. V was shortened by 2 bases and J by 4 bases, with 14 bases between the two germline ends. The CDR3 totals 15 residues. CDR3 sequence reads: CASSLGRSLPYGYTF. DNA for the CDR3: TGTGCCAGCAGTTTAGGACGTAGCTTGCCCTATGGCTACACCTTC.

This clonotype was seen at least ten times. This rearrangement joins TRBV9 to TRBJ2-7; D unresolved. V was shortened by 0 bases and J by 0 bases, with 10 bases between the two germline ends. Germline lookup yields CDR1 SGDLS and CDR2 YYNGEE. The CDR3 covers 15 residues. The CDR3 here is CASSVGRTSSYEQYF. CDR3 nucleotides: TGTGCCAGCAGCGTAGGGCGGACGAGCTCCTACGAGCAGTACTTC.

The chain joins TRBV11-2 to TRBJ2-7; D may be TRBD1 (6 bases). The V gene's germline CDR1 is SGHAT and CDR2 FQNNGV. This CDR3 spans 14 amino acids. Trimming removed 4 bases at V and 8 bases at J, with 18 bases between. The CDR3 region has the DNA TGTGCCAGCAGCTCCCGGGACACATCGCAACAGCAGTACTTC. It yields the protein CASSSRDTSQQQYF.

The chain has TRBV18 and TRBJ2-2; 10 bases line up with TRBD1. Trimming removed 3 bases from V and 7 bases from J; junction bases left unmatched: 8. CDR3 length: 16 amino acids. Germline V gives CDR1 KGHSH, CDR2 LQKENI. The CDR3 loop is CASSPRDRGSVGELFF. CDR3 sequence (DNA): TGTGCCAGCTCACCCCGGGACAGGGGTTCCGTCGGGGAGCTGTTTTTT.

This clonotype has more than one count but fewer than ten. The chain recombines TRBV12-3 or TRBV12-4 with TRBJ2-2, with 7 bases identical to TRBD1. This CDR3 is 15 amino acids long. With 2 bases clipped from V and 3 bases from J, the junction kept 3 bases outside the gene matches. The CDR3 DNA reads TGTGCCAGCAGTTTACGCAGGGGGTACACCGGGGAGCTGTTTTTT. Translating gives CASSLRRGYTGELFF.

Many counts were recorded for this clonotype. The rearrangement joins TRBV29-1 to TRBJ2-5; 8 nucleotides line up with TRBD1. The CDR3 loop spans 12 amino acids. Germline V gene data show CDR1 as SQVTM and CDR2 as ANQGSEA. V gave up 6 bases and J gave up 5 bases; unmatched junction bases: 5. The CDR3 nucleotides read TGCAGCGTCCGGACAGGGCACGAGACCCAGTACTTC. Encoded protein: CSVRTGHETQYF.

The CDR3 protein is CSARDPGVGRGTNEQYF. The CDR3 bases are TGCAGTGCTAGAGATCCTGGCGTGGGCAGGGGAACTAACGAGCAGTACTTC. J is TRBJ2-7 and V is TRBV20-1; D may be TRBD1 (6 bases). Trimming cost V 0 bases and J 5 bases, with 23 bases left between them. This CDR3 has 17 residues. CDR1 and CDR2 from the germline V gene are DFQATT and SNEGSKA (reference sequence).

The chain has TRBV7-9 and TRBJ2-5; the match to TRBD1 covers 7 bases. This CDR3 is 13 amino acids long. In germline, CDR1 is SEHNR, CDR2 FQNEAQ (reference sequence). Germline trimming cut 5 bases from V and 2 bases from J; bases unmatched to any gene: 2. CDR3 residues: CASSGDSQETQYF. Here the CDR3 DNA reads TGTGCCAGCAGCGGGGACAGTCAAGAGACCCAGTACTTC.

This clonotype showed up many times. The rearrangement joins TRBV5-1 to TRBJ2-5; 7 nucleotides align to TRBD1. The germline gives CDR1 SGHRS, CDR2 YFSETQ. J gave up 1 base and V 4 bases, and 7 bases lay outside the gene matches. The CDR3 contains 15 residues. CDR3 loop: CASSHGNRGQETQYF. CDR3 coding DNA: TGCGCCAGCAGCCACGGAAACAGGGGCCAAGAGACCCAGTACTTC. The full variable domain, with the rest looked up from reference TRBV5-1 and TRBJ2-5, is KAGVTQTPRYLIKTRGQQVTLSCSPISGHRSVSWYQQTPGQGLQFLFEYFSETQRNKGNFPGRFSGRQFSNSRSEMNVSTLELGDSALYLCASSHGNRGQETQYFGPGTRLLVL.

The chain links TRBV15 to TRBJ2-7; weak D call: TRBD1 (5 bases). Germline V gene lookup returns CDR1 LNHNV and CDR2 YYDKDF (reference sequence). V lost 2 bases, J lost 6 bases, and 17 bases lay in between. The CDR3 contains 15 residues. The CDR3: CATSRRTTGLGEQYF. CDR3 coding DNA: TGTGCCACCAGCAGAAGGACAACTGGGTTGGGCGAGCAGTACTTC. Full variable domain (remainder filled in from reference TRBV15 and TRBJ2-7): DAMVIQNPRYQVTQFGKPVTLSCSQTLNHNVMYWYQQKSSQAPKLLFHYYDKDFNNEADTPDNFQSRRPNTSFCFLDIRSPGLGDTAMYLCATSRRTTGLGEQYFGPGTRLTVT.

This clonotype was seen ten or more times. The chain employs TRBV20-1 and TRBJ1-6; D is uncertain. This CDR3 is built from 14 residues. Germline V CDR1 and CDR2: DFQATT, SNEGSKA (reference sequence). V lost 3 bases and J 7 bases, leaving 13 bases between the germline ends. The CDR3 coding sequence is TGCAGTGCTAGTCTGGGTCCGGTCAATTCACCCCTCCACTTT. It yields the protein CSASLGPVNSPLHF.

This clonotype has ten or more counts. This rearrangement joins TRBV28 to TRBJ2-2; possibly TRBD2 for D (5 bases). Germline V CDR1 and CDR2: MDHEN, SYDVKM. V lost 0 bases and J 1 base, leaving 9 bases between the germline ends. The CDR3 spans 16 residues. Written as DNA, the CDR3 is TGTGCCAGCAGTTTATGGTCTAGCAAGAACACCGGGGAGCTGTTTTTT. This gives the protein CASSLWSSKNTGELFF.

This clonotype was seen at least ten times. The chain is built from TRBV20-1 and TRBJ2-3; D is ambiguous. With 1 base removed from V and 1 base from J, the gap between germline ends came to 3 bases. Germline V lookup: CDR1 DFQATT, CDR2 SNEGSKA (reference sequence). The CDR3 is 12 amino acids. The chain's CDR3 is CSARGGTDTQYF. The CDR3 DNA reads TGCAGTGCTAGAGGGGGCACAGATACGCAGTATTTT.